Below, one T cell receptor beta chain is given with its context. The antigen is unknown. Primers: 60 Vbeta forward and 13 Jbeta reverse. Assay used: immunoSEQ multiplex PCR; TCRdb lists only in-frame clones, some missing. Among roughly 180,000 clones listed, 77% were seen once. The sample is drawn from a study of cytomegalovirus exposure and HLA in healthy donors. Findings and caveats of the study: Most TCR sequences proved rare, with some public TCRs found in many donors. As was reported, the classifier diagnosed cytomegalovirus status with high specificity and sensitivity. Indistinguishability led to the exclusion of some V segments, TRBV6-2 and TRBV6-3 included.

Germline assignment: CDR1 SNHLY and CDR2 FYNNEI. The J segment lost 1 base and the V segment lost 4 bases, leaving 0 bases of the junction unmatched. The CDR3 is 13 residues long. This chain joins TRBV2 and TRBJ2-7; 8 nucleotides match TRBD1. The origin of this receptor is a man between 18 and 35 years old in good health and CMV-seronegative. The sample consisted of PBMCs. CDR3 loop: CASSGDRSYEQYF. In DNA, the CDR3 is TGTGCCAGCAGTGGGGACAGGTCCTACGAGCAGTACTTC.